The subject of this entry is one T cell receptor (beta chain). Its antigen specificity is not known. Base-call qualities are not available, and no considerably larger clone is one nucleotide away. The germline V gene supplies CDR1 MNHEY and CDR2 SVGAGI. Compared with germline, V lacks 11 bases and J lacks 4 bases; bases without a gene match: 9. Including cysteine and phenylalanine, the CDR3 has 15 amino acids. CDR3 DNA only is kept here, 45 bases in frame from base 1. These data originate in a study of cytomegalovirus exposure and HLA in healthy donors (dated by TCRdb to about 2017). In terms of the full investigation: An earlier analysis of about 560 of the donors reported 276 Gb of sequence data and around 120 million unique TCR beta sequences obtained from roughly 180 million T cells. An early release covering roughly 600 HLA-typed donors comprised about 300 gigabases of sequencing data and 65 million to 100 million unique TCR sequences. Of the roughly 400 genotyped donors, 81% fell in the genetic ancestry cluster associated with self-reported Caucasian donors. The aim of the study was to test whether cataloging public T cell receptors could identify signatures of past pathogen exposure. The T cell repertoires of under 700 subjects were profiled by immunosequencing and related to cytomegalovirus serostatus. In addition to the first cohort of about 650 subjects, a separate validation cohort of around 110 different subjects was used. The study combined high-throughput TCR immunosequencing, statistical association of individual TCRs with disease status, and machine learning to predict cytomegalovirus infection status. A later analysis re-analyzed previously published TCR beta repertoires from 650 to 800 donors and added high-resolution HLA genotyping to study TCR occurrence patterns. The later analysis used no new phenotypic data to find candidate immune exposures, relying instead on TCR beta sequences and their occurrence across donors. To decide whether each TCR beta V gene segment behaved as functional or pseudogenic, an earlier analysis of several hundred of the donors relied on high-throughput TCR beta sequencing. Donor age, sex, ethnicity and CMV serostatus were compiled together with the repertoire data. A later genetic analysis took genome-wide SNP genotypes for about three fifths of the roughly 700 donors and used that subset as a discovery cohort. Every repertoire in the discovery cohort had been generated on one and the same sequencing platform. Both class I and class II loci were covered by HLA typing, at four-digit resolution. The number of typed donors differed by locus: roughly 629-640 for A, B, C, DRB1 and DQB1; 522 for DQA1; 606 for DPA1; and around 470 for DPB1. Several DR-DQ haplotypes were handled as single units for association and clustering because linkage in the cohort was strong. Among a few hundred genotyped donors of the cohort, an average of around 240,000 unique TCR beta nucleotide sequences were sequenced per donor, around 20% of them non-productive. On the study overall, not on this receptor specifically: Over 15 rarely observed V segments, including chromosome 9 orphons, were excluded from the earlier analysis of about 610 of the donors because counts were too low. A later analysis found that most CMV-associated TCR beta chains appeared HLA-restricted, with HLA associations seemingly driven largely by CMV exposure. The authors suggested that the approach could potentially be generalized to other disease states and immunological phenotypes. Linkage disequilibrium might explain the correlated functional status among segregating V segments, but an unknown experimental factor could not be ruled out. In a later analysis, the rate of TCR association differed among HLA loci, with DRB1 alleles having the most associated TCRs and HLA-C alleles having the fewest. A cluster of highly shared sequence variants was judged likely to represent a technical artifact of the sequencing pipeline. Several of the top co-occurrence clusters appeared to be linked to parvovirus B19, influenza, CMV and Epstein-Barr virus, according to a later analysis. The only immune exposure information available for the cohort was CMV serostatus. In a later genetic analysis, a missense DCLRE1C variant was associated with V-gene and J-gene trimming of TCR beta chains, and the association was replicated in an independent cohort. A few of the identified cytomegalovirus-associated TCR beta chains were confirmed in vitro to be specific for cytomegalovirus antigens. Across donors, most TCR sequences were observed very rarely, whereas some public TCRs were present in many individuals. The classifier was reported to diagnose cytomegalovirus status with high specificity and sensitivity in both the original and validation cohorts. A total of roughly 160 TCR beta chains were listed by the study as associated with cytomegalovirus. Roughly uniform sequencing depth across donors was assumed in presence/absence analyses, although this assumption may not hold. Specific HLA alleles were associated with 15,000 to 20,000 TCR beta sequences at a false discovery rate of 0.05 in a later analysis. An earlier analysis of several hundred of the donors showed that most TCR beta V segments appeared in productive rearrangements either about 87% or about 30% of the time, which broadly matched IMGT annotations. The 87-base-pair reads could not distinguish some IMGT-functional V segments, including TRBV6-2 and TRBV6-3, so those segments were excluded. Because HLA typing was missing for some donors at each locus, association tests included only the typed subset. This cohort had only TCR beta chains sequenced, and the lack of alpha or paired-chain data limited which features could be detected. A further reported finding was that TCR beta sequences accurately predicted the HLA-A and HLA-B alleles for most subjects in the first cohort. Assigning TCR associations to individual alleles was difficult when HLA alleles, especially DR and DQ, strongly co-occurred. Compared with the approximately 710-donor mean, donors in an Asian-associated ancestry cluster had fewer N-insertions in productive TCRs, according to a later genetic analysis. In a later analysis, HLA-associated TCR beta chains were found to be more clonally expanded and to have lower generation probabilities than equally common non-associated chains.

In total, approximately 610 healthy bone marrow donors made up the cohort. At the time of sampling, every cohort member was nominally healthy, though immune exposures that went unrecorded were likely present. The donor was CMV seronegative and belonged to the group of more than 300 seronegative cohort members. Each donor provided a peripheral blood sample, and peripheral blood mononuclear cells were used for TCR beta sequencing. The Qiagen DNeasy Blood Extraction Kit was used to extract genomic DNA from the blood cell samples. Receptor libraries were prepared by the immunoSEQ multiplex PCR assay. For the multiplex PCR, a mixture combining 60 forward primers for TCR Vbeta segments and 13 reverse primers for TCR Jbeta segments was used. The CDR3 region of rearranged TCR beta genes was amplified from genomic DNA by a multiplex PCR assay. Amplified TCR beta libraries were sequenced as 87-base-pair reads on the Illumina HiSeq System. On the authors' methods: A later analysis tallied roughly 76 million unique TCR beta chains across the 666 repertoires, and around 12 million of those chains were shared by two or more donors. To remove PCR and sequencing errors, raw reads were error-corrected and collapsed into unique sequences using a nearest-neighbor algorithm that merged closely related sequences. CDR3 sequences were aligned to IMGT reference sequences to assign V, D and J gene segments. For a sequence to be retained, a match of at least six nucleotides was required to both a V gene segment and a J gene segment. A rearrangement counted as productive if the CDR3 had no stop codons and remained in frame with V and J, and every other rearrangement counted as non-productive. Following IMGT convention, CDR3 was defined as the stretch from the second conserved V-encoded cysteine to the conserved J-encoded phenylalanine. Sequences without an unambiguous match to a single V gene segment were excluded from the earlier analysis of several hundred of the donors. An earlier analysis of a few hundred of the donors called V segments functional above 56.7% productive rearrangements and segregating when the between-donor standard deviation exceeded 5%. A statistical classification framework was built for diagnosing cytomegalovirus status from the catalog of TCR beta chain sequences. A later analysis assigned V and J genes by comparing TCR nucleotide sequences with IMGT/GENE-DB human TR gene sequences. Using the TCRdist pipeline, a later analysis assigned CDR3 sequences along with most-parsimonious VDJ recombination scenarios. A later analysis defined each TCR beta chain by its CDR3 amino acid sequence plus V-gene family, and excluded reads lacking a unique V-gene family. As a way to deal with suspected cross-contamination and a sequencing artifact, a later analysis dropped approximately 590 nucleotide sequences that were highly shared and had low generation probability. In a later analysis, a clonal expansion index was calculated for each public chain from normalized within-repertoire ranks of inferred template counts. In a later analysis, generation probabilities were computed using a VDJ recombination model fitted to out-of-frame rearrangements, and the results were checked against IGoR. A later analysis scored TCR-TCR, TCR-HLA and TCR-CMV co-occurrence with hypergeometric tests, applying a repertoire-size bias correction to TCR pairs. To estimate false discovery rates, a later analysis permuted the HLA or CMV assignments 20 times. A later analysis grouped co-occurring TCRs with DBSCAN, adding TCRdist sequence similarity when clustering within HLA-allele-positive subsets. Repertoires with fewer than 30,000 or more than 120,000 public chains were left out of co-occurrence clustering, as were a handful of repertoires with anomalous nucleotide sharing. TCRdb limited this immuneACCESS table to in-frame rearrangements with V and J called. A share of clones is missing; checked studies link under half to unresolved V genes, and the rest is unexplained. The DNA gave D and trimming, while V, J and clone size come from that table. The sample contains approximately 100,000 clones, about three fifths of them found a single time. The top ten clones comprise under 4% of the sample.

Recombination connected TRBV6-5 to TRBJ2-5; 14 bases in between match TRBD2. Specimen: PBMCs. The source is a young man in good health and CMV-seronegative. The encoded CDR3 is CASSAGTSGGETQYF. In nucleotides, the sequence is TGTGCCTCCAGCGCGGGGACTAGCGGGGGAGAGACCCAGTACTTC.